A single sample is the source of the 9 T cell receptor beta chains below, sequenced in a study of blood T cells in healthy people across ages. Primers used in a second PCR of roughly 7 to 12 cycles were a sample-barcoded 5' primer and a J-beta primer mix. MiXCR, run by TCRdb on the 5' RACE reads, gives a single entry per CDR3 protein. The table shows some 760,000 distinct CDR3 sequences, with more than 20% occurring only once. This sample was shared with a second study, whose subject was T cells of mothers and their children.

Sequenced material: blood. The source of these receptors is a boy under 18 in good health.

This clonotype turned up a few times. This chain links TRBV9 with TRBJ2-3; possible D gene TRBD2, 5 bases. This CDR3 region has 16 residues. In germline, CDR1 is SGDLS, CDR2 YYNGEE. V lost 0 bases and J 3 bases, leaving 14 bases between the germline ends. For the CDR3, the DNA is TGTGCCAGCAGCGTAGGGAAAGGAGGCCAGACAGATACGCAGTATTTT. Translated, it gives CASSVGKGGQTDTQYF. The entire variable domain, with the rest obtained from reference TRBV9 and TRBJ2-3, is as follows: DSGVTQTPKHLITATGQRVTLRCSPRSGDLSVYWYQQSLDQGLQFLIQYYNGEERAKGNILERFSAQQFPDLHSELNLSSLELGDSALYFCASSVGKGGQTDTQYFGPGTRLTVL.

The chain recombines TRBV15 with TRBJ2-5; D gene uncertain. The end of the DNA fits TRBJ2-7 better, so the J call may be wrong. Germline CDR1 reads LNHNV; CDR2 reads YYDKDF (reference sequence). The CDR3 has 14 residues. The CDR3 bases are TGTGCCACCAGCCGGACGACAACCTCCTACGAGCAGTACTTC. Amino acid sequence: CATSRTTTSYEQYF.

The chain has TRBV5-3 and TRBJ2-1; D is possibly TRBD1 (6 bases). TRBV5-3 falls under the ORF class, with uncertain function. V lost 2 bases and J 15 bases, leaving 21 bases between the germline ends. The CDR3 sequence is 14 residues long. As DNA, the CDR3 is TGTGCCAGAAGCTTAACTAGACAGGACCAGGTTCGGTTCTTC. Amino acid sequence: CARSLTRQDQVRFF.

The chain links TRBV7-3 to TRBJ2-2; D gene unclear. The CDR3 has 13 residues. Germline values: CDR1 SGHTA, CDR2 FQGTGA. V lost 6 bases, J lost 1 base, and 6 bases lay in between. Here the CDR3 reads CASRPGNTGELFF. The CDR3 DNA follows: TGTGCCAGCAGACCCGGGAACACCGGGGAGCTGTTTTTT.

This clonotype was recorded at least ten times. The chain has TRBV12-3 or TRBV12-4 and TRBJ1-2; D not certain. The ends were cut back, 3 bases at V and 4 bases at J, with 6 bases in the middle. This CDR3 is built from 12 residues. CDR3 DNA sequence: TGTGCCAGCAGTTTGGCGGGCTATGGCTACACCTTC. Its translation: CASSLAGYGYTF.

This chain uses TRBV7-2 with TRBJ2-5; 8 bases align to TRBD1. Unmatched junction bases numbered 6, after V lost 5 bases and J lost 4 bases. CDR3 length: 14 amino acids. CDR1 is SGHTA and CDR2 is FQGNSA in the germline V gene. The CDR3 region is CASSPGQGLETQYF. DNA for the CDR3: TGTGCCAGCAGCCCCGGACAGGGTTTAGAGACCCAGTACTTC.

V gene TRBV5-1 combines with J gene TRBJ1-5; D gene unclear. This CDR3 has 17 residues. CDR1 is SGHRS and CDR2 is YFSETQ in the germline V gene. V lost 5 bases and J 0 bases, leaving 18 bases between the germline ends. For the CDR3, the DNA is TGCGCCAGCAGACCGCACGCGTCTTCGTATAGCAATCAGCCCCAGCATTTT. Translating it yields CASRPHASSYSNQPQHF. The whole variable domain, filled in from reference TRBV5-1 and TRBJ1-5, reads KAGVTQTPRYLIKTRGQQVTLSCSPISGHRSVSWYQQTPGQGLQFLFEYFSETQRNKGNFPGRFSGRQFSNSRSEMNVSTLELGDSALYLCASRPHASSYSNQPQHFGDGTRLSIL.

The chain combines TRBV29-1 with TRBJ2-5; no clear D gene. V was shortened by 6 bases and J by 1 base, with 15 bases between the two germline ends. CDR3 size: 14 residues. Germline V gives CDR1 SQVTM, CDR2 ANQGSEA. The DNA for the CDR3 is TGCAGCGTCAAAAGCGACGGATTCCAAGAGACCCAGTACTTC. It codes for CSVKSDGFQETQYF.

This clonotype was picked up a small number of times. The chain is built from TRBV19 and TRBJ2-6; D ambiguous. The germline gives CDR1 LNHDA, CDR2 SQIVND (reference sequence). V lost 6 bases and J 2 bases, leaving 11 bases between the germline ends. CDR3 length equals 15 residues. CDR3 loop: CASSVGPPGANVLTF. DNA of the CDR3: TGTGCCAGTAGCGTAGGGCCCCCTGGGGCCAACGTCCTGACTTTC.